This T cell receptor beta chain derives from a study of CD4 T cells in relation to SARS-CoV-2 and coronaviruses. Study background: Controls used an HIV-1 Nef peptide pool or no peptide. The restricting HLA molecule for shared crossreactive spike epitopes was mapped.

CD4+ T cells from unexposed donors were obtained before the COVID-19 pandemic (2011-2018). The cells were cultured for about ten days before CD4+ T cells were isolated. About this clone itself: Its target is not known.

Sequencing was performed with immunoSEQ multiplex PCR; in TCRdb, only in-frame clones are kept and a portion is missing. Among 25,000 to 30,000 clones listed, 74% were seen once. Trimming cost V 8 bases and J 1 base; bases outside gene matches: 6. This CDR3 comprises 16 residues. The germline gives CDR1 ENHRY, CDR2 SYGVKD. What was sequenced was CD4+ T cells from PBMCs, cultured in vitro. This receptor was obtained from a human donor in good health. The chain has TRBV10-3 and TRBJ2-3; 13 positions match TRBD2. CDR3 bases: TGTGCCATCGGGACTAGCGGGGCTTCCCGCACAGATACGCAGTATTTT. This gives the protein CAIGTSGASRTDTQYF.